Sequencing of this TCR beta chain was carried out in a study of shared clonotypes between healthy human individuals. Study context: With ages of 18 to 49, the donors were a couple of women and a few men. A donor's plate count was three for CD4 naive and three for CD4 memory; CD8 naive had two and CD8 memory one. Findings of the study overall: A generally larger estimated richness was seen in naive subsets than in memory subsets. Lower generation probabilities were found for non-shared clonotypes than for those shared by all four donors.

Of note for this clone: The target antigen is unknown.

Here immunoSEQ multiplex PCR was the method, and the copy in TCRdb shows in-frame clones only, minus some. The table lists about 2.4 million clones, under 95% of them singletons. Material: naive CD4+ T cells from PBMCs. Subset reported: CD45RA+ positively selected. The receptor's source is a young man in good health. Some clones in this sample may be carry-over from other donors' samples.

This chain's CDR3 is CASSQPPAQVNEQYF. As DNA, the CDR3 is TGTGCCAGCAGCCAACCCCCAGCCCAGGTTAACGAGCAGTACTTC. The chain couples TRBV16 to TRBJ2-7; no firm D call. Trimming stripped 2 bases from V and 5 bases from J, with 16 bases between. Germline loops: CDR1 KGHSY, CDR2 FQNENV. There are 15 residues in the CDR3.